The next 10 T cell receptor beta chains were all read from a single sample in a study of glioma-infiltrating T cells. Amplification of TCR alpha and beta CDR3 regions from RNA used iRepertoire nested multiplex PCR. TCRdb ran MiXCR on the multiplex PCR reads and lists one entry per CDR3 protein. Of fewer than 500,000 distinct CDR3 sequences in the sample, less than 50% were seen once. The sequencing input was glioma tissue, nonneoplastic brain tissue, or PBMCs (not recorded which). These receptors came from a human donor with low-grade glioma or glioblastoma, undergoing nonglioma brain surgery, or in good health (not recorded which).

This rearrangement joins TRBV12-3 or TRBV12-4 to TRBJ2-1; 8 bases are shared with TRBD2. The CDR3 runs to 18 residues. The junction had 14 bases not matched to a gene; V was cut back by 5 bases and J by 2 bases. Here the CDR3 DNA reads TGTGCCAGCAGTCTGGGGGATTTACAACTAGCGGCCTACAATGAGCAGTTCTTC. It specifies CASSLGDLQLAAYNEQFF.

The gene calls are TRBV7-2 and TRBJ1-3, with D hard to call. Trimming shortened V by 1 base and J by 4 bases, and 11 bases separated the two germline ends. The germline V gene encodes CDR1 SGHTA and CDR2 FQGNSA. This CDR3 spans 15 amino acids. The CDR3 is CASSLGGSGGNTIYF. CDR3 DNA sequence: TGTGCCAGCAGCTTAGGAGGGTCTGGCGGAAACACCATATATTTT.

This chain links TRBV6-1 with TRBJ2-3, with D perhaps matching TRBD1 or TRBD2 (7 bases each). This CDR3 region has 16 residues. Trimming left V 10 bases short and J 1 base short, with 21 bases between. The germline CDR1 and CDR2 sequences are MNHNS and SASEGT. The CDR3: CAIRGGQTRGTDTQYF. The CDR3 nucleotides read TGTGCCATCAGGGGGGGCCAGACTAGAGGCACAGATACGCAGTATTTT.

This clonotype appeared many times. The gene calls are TRBV28 and TRBJ2-5; no definite D call. This CDR3 contains 13 residues. V was shortened by 2 bases and J by 4 bases, with 8 bases between the two germline ends. Germline assignment: CDR1 MDHEN and CDR2 SYDVKM. CDR3 protein: CASSLPSRETQYF. The CDR3, as DNA: TGTGCCAGCAGTTTACCCTCCAGAGAGACCCAGTACTTC. Supplemented by reference TRBV28 and TRBJ2-5, the full variable domain reads DVKVTQSSRYLVKRTGEKVFLECVQDMDHENMFWYRQDPGLGLRLIYFSYDVKMKEKGDIPEGYSVSREKKERFSLILESASTNQTSMYLCASSLPSRETQYFGPGTRLLVL.

The chain carries TRBV5-5 and TRBJ1-1; D uncertain. From germline, CDR1 is SGHKS and CDR2 YYEKEE (reference sequence). V lost 2 bases, J lost 1 base, and 6 bases lay in between. This CDR3 is built from 13 residues. In DNA, the CDR3 is TGTGCCAGCAGCTTATGGCAGAACACTGAAGCTTTCTTT. This sequence encodes CASSLWQNTEAFF.

The chain has TRBV2 and TRBJ2-1; TRBD2 matches at 9 bases. CDR1 is SNHLY and CDR2 is FYNNEI in the germline V gene. This CDR3 has 13 residues. The ends lost 6 bases at V and 9 bases at J; junction bases unmatched: 6. The CDR3: CASRFLAGAEQFF. In DNA form, the CDR3 reads TGTGCCAGCAGGTTCTTAGCGGGGGCTGAGCAGTTCTTC.

This clonotype showed up just a few times. The chain links TRBV4-2 to TRBJ2-3; either TRBD1 or TRBD2 may fit D (5 bases each). V lost 1 base to trimming and J lost 5 bases, with 10 bases between them. This CDR3 is built from 14 residues. Germline assignment: CDR1 LGHNA and CDR2 YNFKEQ. The CDR3 DNA reads TGTGCCAGCAGCCAAGCCCTTGGGGGAGATACGCAGTATTTT. Protein product: CASSQALGGDTQYF.

The chain uses TRBV30 and TRBJ1-2, with TRBD1 matching 10 bases. After removal of 3 bases from V and 0 bases from J, the junction contained 10 bases not matched to a gene. Germline CDR1 GTSNPN, CDR2 SVGIG (reference sequence). The CDR3 runs to 17 residues. The chain's CDR3 is CAWRGGTGAKTNYGYTF. The DNA for the CDR3 is TGTGCCTGGAGAGGCGGGACAGGGGCGAAAACTAACTATGGCTACACCTTC.

The chain couples TRBV4-3 to TRBJ2-7; 12 nucleotides align to TRBD2. The closer fit of TRBJ2-1 to the DNA end suggests the J call may be wrong. Per germline, CDR1 LGHNA and CDR2 YSLEER. The CDR3 extends over 17 amino acids. In DNA, the CDR3 is TGCGCCAGCAGCCGCCGACTAGCGGGAGATATCTACAATGAGCAGTTCTTC. As protein: CASSRRLAGDIYNEQFF.

The V gene is TRBV2, the J gene TRBJ2-7; TRBD2 agrees at 8 bases. This CDR3 is built from 14 residues. V trimming: 6 bases; J trimming: 2 bases; junction bases outside the gene matches: 6. Germline V gene sequence: CDR1 SNHLY, CDR2 FYNNEI. This CDR3 reads CASRTTGLAYEQYF. The CDR3 DNA is TGTGCCAGCAGGACCACGGGACTAGCCTACGAGCAGTACTTC.